The sequence of this TCR beta chain was determined in a study of T cells in localized non-small cell lung cancer. With respect to this clone: Its cognate antigen is unknown.

The CDR3 covers 16 residues. CDR1 and CDR2 (germline): MNHEY, SMNVEV (reference sequence). Deletions cut 1 base from V and 4 bases from J, with 16 bases between. Overall study findings and caveats: Detection in adjacent lung was observed for a median about 50 of the top 100 tumor clones.

Here immunoSEQ multiplex PCR was the method, and the copy in TCRdb shows in-frame clones only, minus some. Here the sample spans approximately 64,000 clones, around 90% being singletons. This clonotype originated in a woman aged 35-75 years with stage I lung adenocarcinoma. The specimen was peripheral blood, collected before any cancer treatment. The chain couples TRBV27 to TRBJ1-2; a weak D match, TRBD1 (5 bases). CDR3: CASSLLGQELGYGYTF. DNA of the CDR3: TGTGCCAGCAGTTTATTGGGGCAGGAACTTGGCTATGGCTACACCTTC.